This is a list of T cell receptor beta chains from one sample in a study of regulatory T cells in long-lasting Graves disease. TCRdb fed the multiplex PCR reads into MiXCR, producing one record per CDR3 protein. The data show about 540,000 distinct CDR3 sequences, less than 15% seen once. Another study also made use of these data, one on T cells in Graves' hyperthyroidism and ophthalmopathy.

The input for sequencing was peripheral blood mononuclear cells (PBMCs), taken at new diagnosis, from a patient treated with antithyroid drugs. Receptors were obtained from a man aged 25-45 years with Graves disease. The CDR3 runs from the conserved cysteine through the conserved F or W. Each record gives: CDR3 DNA, CDR3 protein, J gene, V gene, CDR3 length, clone size, D gene. A D gene is named only where the DNA matches it firmly. Clone sizes are given selectively: once, few, many, or a class where the clone is expanded.

CDR3nt: TGCAGTGCTAGATCAGGGAGCACTAGCGGGAGATCCTACGAGCAGTACTTC; CDR3aa: CSARSGSTSGRSYEQYF; j_gene: TRBJ2-7; v_gene: TRBV20-1; len: 17; abundance: .; d_gene: TRBD2
CDR3nt: TGTGCCTGGACCCAAGCCGGGGGGAGGTACGAGCAGTACTTC; CDR3aa: CAWTQAGGRYEQYF; j_gene: TRBJ2-7; v_gene: TRBV30; len: 14; abundance: many; d_gene: TRBD2
CDR3nt: TGTGCCAGCAGTTACTCGAGCGGGGACCTAGCGGGAGTGAATGAGCAGTTCTTC; CDR3aa: CASSYSSGDLAGVNEQFF; j_gene: TRBJ2-1; v_gene: TRBV6-5; len: 18; abundance: many; d_gene: TRBD2
CDR3nt: TGCAGTGCTAGAGATCTGGGACAGAGTGGCTACACCTTC; CDR3aa: CSARDLGQSGYTF; j_gene: TRBJ1-2; v_gene: TRBV20-1; len: 13; abundance: many; d_gene: TRBD1
CDR3nt: TGTGCCAGCAGCTTAATACCCAGGGGAGAGACCCAGTACTTC; CDR3aa: CASSLIPRGETQYF; j_gene: TRBJ2-5; v_gene: TRBV11-2; len: 14; abundance: many; d_gene: .
CDR3nt: TGTGCCAGCAGAGGGACAGGGGGCTACACCGGGGAGCTGTTTTTT; CDR3aa: CASRGTGGYTGELFF; j_gene: TRBJ2-2; v_gene: TRBV7-6; len: 15; abundance: few; d_gene: TRBD1
CDR3nt: TGTGCCAGCAGTCACCCGTTTGGGGGTCGTGAGACCCAGTACTTC; CDR3aa: CASSHPFGGRETQYF; j_gene: TRBJ2-5; v_gene: TRBV12-3/TRBV12-4; len: 15; abundance: many; d_gene: .
CDR3nt: TGTGCCATCAAGGGGGGGGGCGACAGGAACACTGAAGCTTTCTTT; CDR3aa: CAIKGGGDRNTEAFF; j_gene: TRBJ1-1; v_gene: TRBV10-3; len: 15; abundance: many; d_gene: .
CDR3nt: TGTGCCAGCACCCTCGGGGCCTCCTACAATGAGCAGTTCTTC; CDR3aa: CASTLGASYNEQFF; j_gene: TRBJ2-1; v_gene: TRBV12-3/TRBV12-4; len: 14; abundance: many; d_gene: .
CDR3nt: TGTGCCAGCAGTTACGGAGGGGACGCTGAAGCTTTCTTT; CDR3aa: CASSYGGDAEAFF; j_gene: TRBJ1-1; v_gene: TRBV6-9; len: 13; abundance: many; d_gene: .
CDR3nt: TGCAGTGCTTTCGACATTTATAGCAATCAGCCCCAGCATTTT; CDR3aa: CSAFDIYSNQPQHF; j_gene: TRBJ1-5; v_gene: TRBV20-1; len: 14; abundance: .; d_gene: .
CDR3nt: TGTGCCAGCAGCTTTCCAGGGAACACCGGGGAGCTGTTTTTT; CDR3aa: CASSFPGNTGELFF; j_gene: TRBJ2-2; v_gene: TRBV7-2; len: 14; abundance: many; d_gene: .
CDR3nt: TGTGCCACCAGCAGAGATATAGGCGCGGCTAAGACCCAGTACTTC; CDR3aa: CATSRDIGAAKTQYF; j_gene: TRBJ2-5; v_gene: TRBV15; len: 15; abundance: many; d_gene: .
CDR3nt: TGTGCCAGCAGGCTACAGGGGGCCAATCAGCCCCAGCATTTT; CDR3aa: CASRLQGANQPQHF; j_gene: TRBJ1-5; v_gene: TRBV6-1; len: 14; abundance: .; d_gene: TRBD1
CDR3nt: TGTGCCGGCAGGCGGGCGGGGCTCTCCTACAATGAGCAGTTCTTC; CDR3aa: CAGRRAGLSYNEQFF; j_gene: TRBJ2-1; v_gene: TRBV5-4; len: 15; abundance: few; d_gene: .
CDR3nt: TGTGCCAGCGAGACAGGGATCGGCAATCAGCCCCAGCATTTT; CDR3aa: CASETGIGNQPQHF; j_gene: TRBJ1-5; v_gene: TRBV11-2; len: 14; abundance: many; d_gene: TRBD1
CDR3nt: TGTGCCAGCAGCCACAGGACAGGACTTCTCTCTGGAAACACCATATATTTT; CDR3aa: CASSHRTGLLSGNTIYF; j_gene: TRBJ1-3; v_gene: TRBV3-1; len: 17; abundance: few; d_gene: TRBD1
CDR3nt: TGTGCCAGCAGTGGATTTGAGAACACTGAAGCTTTCTTT; CDR3aa: CASSGFENTEAFF; j_gene: TRBJ1-1; v_gene: TRBV2; len: 13; abundance: many; d_gene: .
CDR3nt: TGTGCCAGCAGTTTGAGGGGCGAGGACACCGGGGAGCTGTTTTTT; CDR3aa: CASSLRGEDTGELFF; j_gene: TRBJ2-2; v_gene: TRBV28; len: 15; abundance: many; d_gene: .
CDR3nt: TGTGCCAGCAGCCCCCGGGGGAGCGGTAGCACAGATACGCAGTATTTT; CDR3aa: CASSPRGSGSTDTQYF; j_gene: TRBJ2-3; v_gene: TRBV12-3/TRBV12-4; len: 16; abundance: many; d_gene: .
CDR3nt: TGTGCCAGCAGAGAAACAGGGGTCGAGCAGTTCTTC; CDR3aa: CASRETGVEQFF; j_gene: TRBJ2-1; v_gene: TRBV7-2; len: 12; abundance: many; d_gene: TRBD1
CDR3nt: TGTGCCAGTTCTCCGGAACTAGCGCTTTACAATGAGCAGTTCTTC; CDR3aa: CASSPELALYNEQFF; j_gene: TRBJ2-1; v_gene: TRBV19; len: 15; abundance: .; d_gene: TRBD2
CDR3nt: TGCGCCAGCAGTCACGTAGCGGGGACAGCAGCCACCGAGCAGTACTTC; CDR3aa: CASSHVAGTAATEQYF; j_gene: TRBJ2-7; v_gene: TRBV10-1; len: 16; abundance: .; d_gene: .
CDR3nt: TGCGCCAGCAGCTTGGAGAGGGGAGCGGCCTACAATGAGCAGTTCTTC; CDR3aa: CASSLERGAAYNEQFF; j_gene: TRBJ2-1; v_gene: TRBV5-1; len: 16; abundance: many; d_gene: .
CDR3nt: TGTGCCAGCAGCCAGAATATGGCGGGAGCGGACAATGAGCAGTTCTTC; CDR3aa: CASSQNMAGADNEQFF; j_gene: TRBJ2-1; v_gene: TRBV7-9; len: 16; abundance: many; d_gene: TRBD2
CDR3nt: TGTGCCAGCAGCGTAGACGGACTGCACTACAATGAGCAGTTCTTC; CDR3aa: CASSVDGLHYNEQFF; j_gene: TRBJ2-1; v_gene: TRBV9; len: 15; abundance: .; d_gene: .
CDR3nt: TGTGCCAGCAGGGGTTCCGGGACAGGGGTCGAGAAAGGAGATACGCAGTATTTT; CDR3aa: CASRGSGTGVEKGDTQYF; j_gene: TRBJ2-3; v_gene: TRBV7-9; len: 18; abundance: many; d_gene: TRBD1
CDR3nt: TGTGCCAGCAGAACCGATGGGGGGAACACTGAAGCTTTCTTT; CDR3aa: CASRTDGGNTEAFF; j_gene: TRBJ1-1; v_gene: TRBV6-1; len: 14; abundance: many; d_gene: .